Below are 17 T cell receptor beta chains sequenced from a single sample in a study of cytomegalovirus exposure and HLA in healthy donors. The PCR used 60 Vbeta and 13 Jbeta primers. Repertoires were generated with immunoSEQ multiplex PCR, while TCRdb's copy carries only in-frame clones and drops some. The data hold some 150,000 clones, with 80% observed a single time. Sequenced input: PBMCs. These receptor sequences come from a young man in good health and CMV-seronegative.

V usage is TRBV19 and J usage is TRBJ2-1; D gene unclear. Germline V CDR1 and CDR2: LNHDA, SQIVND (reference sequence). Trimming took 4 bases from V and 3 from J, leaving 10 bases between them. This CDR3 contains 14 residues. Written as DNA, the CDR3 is TGTGCCAGTAGTACGGTACTTTACTACAATGAGCAGTTCTTC. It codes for CASSTVLYYNEQFF.

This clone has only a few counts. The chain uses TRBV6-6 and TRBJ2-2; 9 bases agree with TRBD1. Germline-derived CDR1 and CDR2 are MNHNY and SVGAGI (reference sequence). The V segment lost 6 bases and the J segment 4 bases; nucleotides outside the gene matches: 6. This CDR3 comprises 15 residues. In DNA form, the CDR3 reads TGTGCCAGCAGCGCCTTGACAGGGGGCACCGGGGAGCTGTTTTTT. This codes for CASSALTGGTGELFF.

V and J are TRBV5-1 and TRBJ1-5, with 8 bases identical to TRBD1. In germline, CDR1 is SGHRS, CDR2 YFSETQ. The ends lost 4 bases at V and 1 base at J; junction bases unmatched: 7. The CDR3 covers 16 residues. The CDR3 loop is CASSLGQGKSNQPQHF. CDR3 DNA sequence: TGCGCCAGCAGCCTAGGACAGGGTAAGAGCAATCAGCCCCAGCATTTT.

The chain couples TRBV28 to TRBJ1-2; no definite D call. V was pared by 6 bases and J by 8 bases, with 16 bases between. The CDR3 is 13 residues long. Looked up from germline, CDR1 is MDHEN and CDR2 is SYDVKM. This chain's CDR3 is CASRPSGSGGYTF. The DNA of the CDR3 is TGTGCCAGCAGGCCCTCAGGATCAGGCGGCTACACCTTC.

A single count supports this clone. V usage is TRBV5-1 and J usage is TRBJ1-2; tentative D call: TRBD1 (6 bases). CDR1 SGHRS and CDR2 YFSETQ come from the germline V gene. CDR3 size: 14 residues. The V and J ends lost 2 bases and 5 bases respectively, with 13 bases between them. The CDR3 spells CASSLWTDVYGYTF. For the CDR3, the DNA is TGCGCCAGCAGCTTATGGACAGACGTTTATGGCTACACCTTC.

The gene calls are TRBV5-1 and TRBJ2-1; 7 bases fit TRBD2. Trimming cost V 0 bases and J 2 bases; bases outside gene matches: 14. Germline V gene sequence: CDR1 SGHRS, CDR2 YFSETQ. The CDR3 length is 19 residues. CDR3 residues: CASSLAARASGEPYNEQFF. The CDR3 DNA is TGCGCCAGCAGCTTGGCGGCGCGGGCAAGCGGGGAACCCTACAATGAGCAGTTCTTC.

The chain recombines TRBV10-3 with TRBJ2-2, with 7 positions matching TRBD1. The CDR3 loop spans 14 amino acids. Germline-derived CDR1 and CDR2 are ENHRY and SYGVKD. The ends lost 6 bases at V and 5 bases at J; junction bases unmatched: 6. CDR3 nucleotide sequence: TGTGCCATCAGGCTTGACAGGGAAACCGGGGAGCTGTTTTTT. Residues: CAIRLDRETGELFF.

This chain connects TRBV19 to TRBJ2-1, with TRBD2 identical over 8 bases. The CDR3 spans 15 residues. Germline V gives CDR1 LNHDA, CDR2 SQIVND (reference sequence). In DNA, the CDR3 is TGTGCTACCCGACTAGCGCCGAGCTCCTACAATGAGCAGTTCTTC. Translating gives CATRLAPSSYNEQFF.

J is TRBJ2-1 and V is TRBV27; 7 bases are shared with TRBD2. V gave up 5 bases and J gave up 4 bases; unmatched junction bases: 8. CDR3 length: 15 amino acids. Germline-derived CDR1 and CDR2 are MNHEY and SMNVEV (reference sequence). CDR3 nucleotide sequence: TGTGCCAGCAGTCTAGGGACTACGGGTTACAATGAGCAGTTCTTC. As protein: CASSLGTTGYNEQFF.

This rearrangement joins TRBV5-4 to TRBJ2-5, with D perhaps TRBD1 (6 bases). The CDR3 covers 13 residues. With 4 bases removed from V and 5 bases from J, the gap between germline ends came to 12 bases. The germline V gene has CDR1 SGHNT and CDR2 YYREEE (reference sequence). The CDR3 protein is CASSEQGWETQYF. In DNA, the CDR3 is TGTGCCAGCAGCGAACAGGGCTGGGAGACCCAGTACTTC.

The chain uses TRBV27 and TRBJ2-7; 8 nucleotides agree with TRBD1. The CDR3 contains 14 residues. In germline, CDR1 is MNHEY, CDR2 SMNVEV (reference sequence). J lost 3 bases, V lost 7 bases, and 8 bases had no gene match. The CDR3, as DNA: TGTGCCAGCACAAAGGGACAGGCTAACTACGAGCAGTACTTC. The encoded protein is CASTKGQANYEQYF.

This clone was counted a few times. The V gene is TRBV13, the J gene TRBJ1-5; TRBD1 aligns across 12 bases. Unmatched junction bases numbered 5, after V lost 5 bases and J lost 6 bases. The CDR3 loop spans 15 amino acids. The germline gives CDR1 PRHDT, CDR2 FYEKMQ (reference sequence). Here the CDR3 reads CASSRGQGAGQPQHF. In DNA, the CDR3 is TGTGCCAGCAGCCGGGGACAGGGGGCTGGTCAGCCCCAGCATTTT.

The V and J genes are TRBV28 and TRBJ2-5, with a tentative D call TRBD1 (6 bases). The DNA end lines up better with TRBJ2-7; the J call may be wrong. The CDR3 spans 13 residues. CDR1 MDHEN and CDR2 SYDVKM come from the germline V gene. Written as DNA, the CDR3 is TGTGCCAGCATTGACAGGCTTACCTACGAGCAGTACTTC. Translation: CASIDRLTYEQYF.

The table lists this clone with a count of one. The CDR3: CASSRITQGRGAGELFF. Written as DNA, the CDR3 is TGTGCCAGCAGCCGCATTACCCAGGGGAGGGGGGCCGGGGAGCTGTTTTTT. The V gene is TRBV5-5, the J gene TRBJ2-2; D might be TRBD2 (7 bases). This CDR3 is 17 amino acids long. Germline V lookup: CDR1 SGHKS, CDR2 YYEKEE (reference sequence). The V end lost 4 bases, the J end lost 6 bases, and 22 bases lay between the germline ends.

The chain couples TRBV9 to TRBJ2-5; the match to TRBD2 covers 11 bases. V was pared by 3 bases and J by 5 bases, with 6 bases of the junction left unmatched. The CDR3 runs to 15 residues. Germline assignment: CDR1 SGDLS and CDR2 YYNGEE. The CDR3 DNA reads TGTGCCAGCAGCGCCGGACTAGCGGGTATGGAGACCCAGTACTTC. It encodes CASSAGLAGMETQYF. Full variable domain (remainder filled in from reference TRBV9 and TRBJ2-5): DSGVTQTPKHLITATGQRVTLRCSPRSGDLSVYWYQQSLDQGLQFLIQYYNGEERAKGNILERFSAQQFPDLHSELNLSSLELGDSALYFCASSAGLAGMETQYFGPGTRLLVL.

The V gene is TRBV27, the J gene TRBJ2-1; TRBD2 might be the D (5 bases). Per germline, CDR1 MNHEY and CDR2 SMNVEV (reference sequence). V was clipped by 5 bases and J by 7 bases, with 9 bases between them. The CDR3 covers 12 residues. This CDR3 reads CASSHPGNEQFF. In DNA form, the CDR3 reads TGTGCCAGCAGTCATCCGGGAAATGAGCAGTTCTTC.

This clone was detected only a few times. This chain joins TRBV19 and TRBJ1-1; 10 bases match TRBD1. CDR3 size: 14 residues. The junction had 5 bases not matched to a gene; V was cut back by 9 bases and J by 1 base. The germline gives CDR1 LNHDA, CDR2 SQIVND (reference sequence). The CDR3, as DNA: TGTGCCAGCCTGGACAGGGGGTCGAACACTGAAGCTTTCTTT. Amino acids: CASLDRGSNTEAFF.